The clone carrying this TCR beta chain was observed once. The antigen is not known. The sample belongs to a study of CD8+ T cells in alopecia areata. V lost 4 bases, J lost 7 bases, and 8 bases lay in between. The V gene's germline CDR1 is GTSNPN and CDR2 SVGIG (reference sequence). The CDR3 contains 11 residues. General study results and limits: In lesional scalp, particularly from alopecia totalis/universalis, clonality was higher than in normal scalp. Scalp samples also contribute reads from the resident alphabeta T cells found in normal skin.

Extracted RNA was reverse transcribed, and the resulting cDNA served as sequencing template. Assay used: immunoSEQ multiplex PCR; TCRdb lists only in-frame clones, some missing. The sample has 120,000 or so clones; about 46% are singletons. PBMC-derived CD4+ and CD8+ T cells were sorted. The TCR originated in a human donor with alopecia areata. The chain recombines TRBV30 with TRBJ2-1; D perhaps matches TRBD2 (6 bases). Sequencing used NKG2D-low CD8+ T cells sorted from blood. This CDR3 is CAWNAGNEQFF. The CDR3 DNA follows: TGTGCCTGGAACGCGGGGAATGAGCAGTTCTTC.